This T cell receptor beta chain came from a study of OX40 agonist ivuxolimab in advanced cancers. About the study as a whole: Ivuxolimab, which targeted the costimulatory receptor OX40 (CD134), was an agonistic, fully human IgG2 monoclonal antibody. Intravenous ivuxolimab was administered to patients every 2 weeks at six dose levels: 0.01, 0.1, 0.3, 1.5, 3 and 10 mg/kg. Of the approximately 53 patients in dose escalation, about 20 had hepatocellular carcinoma, some 15 had melanoma, 9 had renal cell carcinoma and 9 had head and neck cancer. In the dose-escalation cohort, more than 75% of patients were male, and the mean age was approximately 55 years, with a range of roughly 20 to 79. Patients were allowed to have had prior anti-PD-1, anti-PD-L1 or anti-CTLA-4 therapy, and 40% of the dose-escalation patients had been treated with checkpoint inhibitors. Partial responses occurred in three dose-escalation patients: two with cutaneous melanoma and one with hepatocellular carcinoma. The point of sequencing TCRbeta in the periphery was to test whether ivuxolimab changed TCR sequence diversity and drove clonal T-cell expansion. The paper covers the monotherapy dose-escalation part of the phase I ivuxolimab trial, which included N of about 51 patients.

General study outcomes and caveats: The antigen specificity of the clonally expanded peripheral T cells was not determined. After ivuxolimab, CD8+ T cells had more expanded clones than CD4+ T cells on average. In partial responders in the 0.1-3.0 mg/kg groups, normalized peripheral clonal expansion was found to be among the lowest, especially among CD8+ T cells. Low levels of normalized T-cell clonal expansion were also seen in some nonresponding patients. At doses of 0.1 to 3.0 mg/kg, clonal expansion of both CD4+ and CD8+ T cells in blood was seen between baseline and week 6.

For sequencing of the TCRbeta CDR3 region, genomic DNA was extracted from the sorted cells. The immunoSEQ Assay was used for sequencing of TCRbeta CDR3 regions. TCRdb took over this immuneACCESS table, retaining in-frame rearrangements with V and J assigned. Such tables are incomplete; in checked studies, under half of the missing clones stem from an unresolved V gene, and the remainder is unexplained. For this sample there are over 30,000 clones; roughly 80% appear just once. About 1.8% of the sample goes to the ten largest clones. With regard to this clone: Its binding antigen is unknown. Nothing much larger sits one base from this clone, and base qualities are not available.

Patients with autoimmune disease history or receiving systemic immunosuppression were excluded from the trial. Peripheral blood for TCR sequencing was collected from all dose cohorts at baseline, on cycle 4 day 1, and on cycle 7 day 1. Samples were obtained from an open-label, multicenter, first-in-human phase I dose-escalation trial of ivuxolimab. Adults with locally advanced or metastatic melanoma, renal cell carcinoma, hepatocellular carcinoma or head and neck squamous cell carcinoma were enrolled in the trial. Before TCR sequencing, CD4+ and CD8+ T cells were separately sorted from peripheral blood. The sample here was CD4+ or CD8+ T cells sorted from blood, taken in a trial of the OX40 agonist ivuxolimab. The TCR comes from an adult with an advanced solid tumor such as melanoma, head and neck, liver or kidney cancer.

The nucleotide sequence is TGTGCCAGCAGCTTAAGGGGGGGCAATGAGCAGCCCCAGCATTTT. Its product reads: CASSLRGGNEQPQHF. This sequence uses TRBV7-2 and TRBJ1-5; a tentative D call is TRBD1 (6 bases match). CDR1 is given as SGHTA and CDR2 as FQGNSA, both from the germline V gene. The cysteine opens and the phenylalanine closes a CDR3 of 15 amino acids. Of all the DNA, just the CDR3 is kept, 45 bases in frame from base 1. Trimming at the junction amounts to 2 bases on V and 7 bases on J, and the germline ends lie 15 bases apart.